This TCR beta chain was captured in a study of technical replicates of blood from a few donors. V gave up 5 bases and J gave up 6 bases, with 22 bases separating them. This CDR3 region has 16 residues. Germline V lookup: CDR1 SEHNR, CDR2 FQNEAQ (reference sequence). Some clones are missing from TCRdb's copy, which holds only in-frame ones; the method was immunoSEQ multiplex PCR. The sample lists fewer than 85,000 clones, 85% to 95% seen once, with about 0.38% in the top ten. The TCR was taken from a human donor in good health. The sequenced material came from T cells isolated from PBMCs. This rearrangement joins TRBV7-9 to TRBJ2-5; the D gene is possibly TRBD1 (6 bases). CDR3 region: CASSQWTVSGIKTQYF. CDR3 nucleotides: TGTGCCAGCAGCCAGTGGACAGTCTCGGGGATAAAGACCCAGTACTTC.